This entry concerns a single T cell receptor beta chain. Its target is not known. The data belong to a study of T cell repertoires in cytomegalovirus infection. About the study: CMV epitopes that were recently identified and HLA-C-restricted were used alongside well-studied HLA-B-restricted ones. It can be stated that public TCR beta signatures indicated CMV infection as well as a matching HLA type.

Per germline, CDR1 SGHAT and CDR2 FQNNGV. This CDR3 region has 15 residues. V was clipped by 2 bases and J by 7 bases; unmatched bases: 8. Regarding the study as a whole: Ex vivo, HLA-C-restricted CMV-specific TCR beta clonotypes prevailed over the rest of the response.

MiXCR was run by TCRdb on the reads, yielding one entry per CDR3 protein. The sample consists of roughly 110,000 distinct CDR3 sequences, about 33% of them appearing once. This specimen consisted of CD8+ T cells from cultured PBMCs, obtained from culture after CMV antigen stimulation. The clonotype comes from a human donor in good health (CMV status not recorded). Some clones in this sample may be carry-over from other donors' samples. The V gene is TRBV11-2, the J gene TRBJ1-2; 9 bases are a match to TRBD1. DNA for the CDR3: TGTGCCAGCAGCTTACCGGGACAGGGTAGGGGTGGCTACACCTTC. It specifies CASSLPGQGRGGYTF.